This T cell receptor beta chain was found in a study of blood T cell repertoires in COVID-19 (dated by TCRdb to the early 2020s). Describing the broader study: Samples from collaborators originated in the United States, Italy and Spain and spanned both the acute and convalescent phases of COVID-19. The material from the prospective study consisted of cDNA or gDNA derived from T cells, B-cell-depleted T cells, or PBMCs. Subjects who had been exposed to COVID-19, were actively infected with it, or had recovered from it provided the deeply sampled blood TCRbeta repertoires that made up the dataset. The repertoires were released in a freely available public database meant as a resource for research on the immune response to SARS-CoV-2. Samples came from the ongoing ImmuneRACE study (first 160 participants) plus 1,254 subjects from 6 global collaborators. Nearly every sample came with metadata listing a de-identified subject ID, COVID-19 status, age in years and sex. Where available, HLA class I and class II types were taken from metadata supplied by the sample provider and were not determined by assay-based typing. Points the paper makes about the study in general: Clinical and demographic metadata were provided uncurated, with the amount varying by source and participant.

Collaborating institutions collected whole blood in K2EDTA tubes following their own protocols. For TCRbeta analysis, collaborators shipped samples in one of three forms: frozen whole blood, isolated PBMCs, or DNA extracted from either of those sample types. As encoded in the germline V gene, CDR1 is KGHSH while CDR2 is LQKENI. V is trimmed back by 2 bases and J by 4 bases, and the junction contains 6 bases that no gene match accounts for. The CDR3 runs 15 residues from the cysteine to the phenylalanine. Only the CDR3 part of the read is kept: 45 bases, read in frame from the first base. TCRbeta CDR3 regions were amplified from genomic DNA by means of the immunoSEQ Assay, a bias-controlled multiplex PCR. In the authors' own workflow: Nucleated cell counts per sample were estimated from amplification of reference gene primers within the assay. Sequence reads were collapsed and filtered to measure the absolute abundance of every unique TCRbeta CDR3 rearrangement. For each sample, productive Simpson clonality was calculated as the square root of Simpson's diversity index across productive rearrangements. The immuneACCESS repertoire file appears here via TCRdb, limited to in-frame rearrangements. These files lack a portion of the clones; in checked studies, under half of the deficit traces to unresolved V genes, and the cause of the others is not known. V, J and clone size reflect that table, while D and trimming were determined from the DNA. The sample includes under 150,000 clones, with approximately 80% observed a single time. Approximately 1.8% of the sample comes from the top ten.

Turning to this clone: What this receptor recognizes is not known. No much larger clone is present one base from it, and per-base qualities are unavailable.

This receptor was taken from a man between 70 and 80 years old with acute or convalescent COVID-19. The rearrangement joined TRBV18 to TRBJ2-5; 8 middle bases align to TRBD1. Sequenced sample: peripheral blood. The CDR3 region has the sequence CASSPVDRDRETQYF. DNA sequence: TGTGCCAGCTCACCAGTGGACAGGGATCGAGAGACCCAGTACTTC.